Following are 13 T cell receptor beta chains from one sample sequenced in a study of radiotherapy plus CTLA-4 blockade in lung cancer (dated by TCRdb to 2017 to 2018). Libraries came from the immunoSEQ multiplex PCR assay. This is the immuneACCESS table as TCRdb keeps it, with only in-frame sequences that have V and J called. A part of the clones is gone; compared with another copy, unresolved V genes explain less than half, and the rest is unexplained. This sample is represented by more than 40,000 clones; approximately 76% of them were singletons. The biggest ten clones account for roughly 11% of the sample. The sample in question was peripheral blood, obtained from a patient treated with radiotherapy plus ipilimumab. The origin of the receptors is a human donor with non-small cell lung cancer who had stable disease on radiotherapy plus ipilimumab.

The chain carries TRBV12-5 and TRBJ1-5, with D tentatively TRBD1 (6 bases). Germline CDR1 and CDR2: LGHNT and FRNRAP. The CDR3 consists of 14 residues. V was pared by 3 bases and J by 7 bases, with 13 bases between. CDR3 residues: CASGLPPQGQPQHF. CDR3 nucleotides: TGTGCTAGTGGTTTACCACCTCAGGGGCAGCCCCAGCATTTT.

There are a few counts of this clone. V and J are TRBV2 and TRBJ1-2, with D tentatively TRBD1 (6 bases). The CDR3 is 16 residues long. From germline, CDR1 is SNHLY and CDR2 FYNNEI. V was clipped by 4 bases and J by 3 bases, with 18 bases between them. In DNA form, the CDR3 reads TGTGCCAGCAGTGCAGCGTTCAGGGGAGTGGACTATGGCTACACCTTC. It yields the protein CASSAAFRGVDYGYTF.

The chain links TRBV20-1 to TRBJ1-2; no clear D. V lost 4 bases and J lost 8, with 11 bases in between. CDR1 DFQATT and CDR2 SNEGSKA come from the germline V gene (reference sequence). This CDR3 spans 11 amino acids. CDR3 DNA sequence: TGCAGTGCTACAGACGGGAAGGGCTACACCTTC. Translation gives CSATDGKGYTF.

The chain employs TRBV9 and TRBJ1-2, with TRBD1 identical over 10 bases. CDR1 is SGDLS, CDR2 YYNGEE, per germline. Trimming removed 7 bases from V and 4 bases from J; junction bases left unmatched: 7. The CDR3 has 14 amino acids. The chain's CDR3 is CASWGTGAAYGYTF. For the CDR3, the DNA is TGTGCCAGCTGGGGGACAGGGGCCGCCTATGGCTACACCTTC.

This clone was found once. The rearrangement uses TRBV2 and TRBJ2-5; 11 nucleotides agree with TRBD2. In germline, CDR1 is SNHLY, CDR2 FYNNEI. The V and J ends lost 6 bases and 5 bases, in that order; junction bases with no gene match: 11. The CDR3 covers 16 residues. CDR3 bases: TGTGCCAGCAGAGAGACTAGCGGGGTAGCCCGTGAGACCCAGTACTTC. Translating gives CASRETSGVARETQYF.

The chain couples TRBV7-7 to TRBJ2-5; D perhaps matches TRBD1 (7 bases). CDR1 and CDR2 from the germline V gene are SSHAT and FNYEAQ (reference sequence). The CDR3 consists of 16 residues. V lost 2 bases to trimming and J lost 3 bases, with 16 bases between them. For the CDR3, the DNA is TGTGCCAGCAGCTTAAGTTCCAGGGGGGCCAAAGAGACCCAGTACTTC. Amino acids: CASSLSSRGAKETQYF.

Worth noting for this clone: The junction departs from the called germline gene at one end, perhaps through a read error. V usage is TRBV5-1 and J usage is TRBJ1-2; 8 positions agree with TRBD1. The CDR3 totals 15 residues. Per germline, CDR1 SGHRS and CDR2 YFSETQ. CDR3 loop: CASSLLGTGDYGYTF. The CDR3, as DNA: TGTGCCAGCAGCTTACTAGGGACAGGAGATTATGGCTACACCTTC. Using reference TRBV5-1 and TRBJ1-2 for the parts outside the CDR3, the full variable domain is KAGVTQTPRYLIKTRGQQVTLSCSPISGHRSVSWYQQTPGQGLQFLFEYFSETQRNKGNFPGRFSGRQFSNSRSEMNVSTLELGDSALYLCASSLLGTGDYGYTFGSGTRLTVV.

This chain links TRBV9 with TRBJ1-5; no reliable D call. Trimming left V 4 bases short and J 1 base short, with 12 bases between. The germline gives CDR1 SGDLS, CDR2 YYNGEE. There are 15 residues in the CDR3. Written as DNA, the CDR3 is TGTGCCAGCAGCTTAGGCCGCCAGAGCAATCAGCCCCAGCATTTT. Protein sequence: CASSLGRQSNQPQHF.

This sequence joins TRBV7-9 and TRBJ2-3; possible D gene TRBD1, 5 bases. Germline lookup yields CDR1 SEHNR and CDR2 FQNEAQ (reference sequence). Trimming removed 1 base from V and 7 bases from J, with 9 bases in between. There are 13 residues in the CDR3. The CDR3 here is CASSLGGLYTQYF. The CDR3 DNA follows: TGTGCCAGCAGCTTAGGGGGCCTGTATACGCAGTATTTT.

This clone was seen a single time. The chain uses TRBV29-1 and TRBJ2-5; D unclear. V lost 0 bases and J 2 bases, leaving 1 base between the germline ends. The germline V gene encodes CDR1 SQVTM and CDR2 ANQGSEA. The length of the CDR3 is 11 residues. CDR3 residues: CSVEDQETQYF. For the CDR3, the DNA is TGCAGCGTTGAAGATCAAGAGACCCAGTACTTC. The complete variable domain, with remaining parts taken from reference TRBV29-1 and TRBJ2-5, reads SAVISQKPSRDICQRGTSLTIQCQVDSQVTMMFWYRQQPGQSLTLIATANQGSEATYESGFVIDKFPISRPNLTFSTLTVSNMSPEDSSIYLCSVEDQETQYFGPGTRLLVL.

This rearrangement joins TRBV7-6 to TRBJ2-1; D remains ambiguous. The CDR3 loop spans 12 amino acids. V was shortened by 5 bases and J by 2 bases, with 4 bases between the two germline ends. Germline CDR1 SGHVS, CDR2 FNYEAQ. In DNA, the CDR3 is TGTGCCAGCAGCCTTCCCTACAATGAGCAGTTCTTC. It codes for CASSLPYNEQFF.

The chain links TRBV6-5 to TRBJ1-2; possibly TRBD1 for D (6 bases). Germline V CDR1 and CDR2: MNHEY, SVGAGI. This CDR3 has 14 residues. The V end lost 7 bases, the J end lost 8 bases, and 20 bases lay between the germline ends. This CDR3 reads CASTLTGGLGGYTF. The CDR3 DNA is TGTGCCAGCACCCTAACGGGGGGCCTAGGAGGCTACACCTTC.

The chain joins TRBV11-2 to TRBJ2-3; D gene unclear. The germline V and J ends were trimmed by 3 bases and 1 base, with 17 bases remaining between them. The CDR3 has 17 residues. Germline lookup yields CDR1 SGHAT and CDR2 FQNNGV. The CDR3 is CASSFRTTPWGTDTQYF. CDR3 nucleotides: TGTGCCAGCAGCTTTAGAACTACACCATGGGGCACAGATACGCAGTATTTT.